This T cell receptor beta chain stems from a study of OX40 agonist ivuxolimab in advanced cancers. Exclusion applied to patients with autoimmune disease history or systemic immunosuppression. At baseline, cycle 4 day 1, and cycle 7 day 1, blood was sampled. Assay: immunoSEQ multiplex PCR; the TCRdb copy retains only in-frame clones and omits some. The sample has fewer than 40,000 clones, roughly 80% seen once. Germline assignment: CDR1 SGHNT and CDR2 YYREEE (reference sequence). This CDR3 has 16 amino acids. The trim removed 4 bases at V and 4 bases at J, leaving 8 bases unmatched. The gene calls are TRBV5-4 and TRBJ1-4; 9 nucleotides agree with TRBD1. The sequence was obtained from an adult with an advanced solid tumor such as melanoma, head and neck, liver or kidney cancer. Sequenced material: CD4+ or CD8+ T cells sorted from blood, taken in a trial of the OX40 agonist ivuxolimab. CDR3 bases: TGTGCCAGCAGCAAAACAGGGGGCAGGAGTAATGAAAAACTGTTTTTT. Its translation: CASSKTGGRSNEKLFF.